The clone carrying this TCR beta chain was seen more than once but under ten times. No antigen is known for it. The CDR3 spans 15 residues. Looked up from germline, CDR1 is SEHNR and CDR2 is FQNEAQ (reference sequence). V shed 4 bases and J shed 4 bases, with 16 bases lying between them. The data derive from a study of beta chain features in type 1 diabetes. Study-wide findings and caveats: Within patients, naive, central memory and Treg TCRB repertoires seemed more similar than within healthy donors. Although PCR might favor shorter templates, it would do so equally in patients and controls.

What was sequenced were expressed TCRB transcripts, since all of the isolated RNA had been reverse transcribed. Sequenced by immunoSEQ multiplex PCR; TCRdb stores in-frame clones only, minus some. In the table there are about 900,000 clones, roughly 16% of which are singletons. This TCR was recovered from a woman between 18 and 29 years old in good health. The specimen was naive CD4+ T cells from blood. The chain links TRBV7-9 to TRBJ1-2; no clear D gene. The CDR3 coding sequence is TGTGCCAGCAGCTACTCTTGGGAGGGTACCTATGGCTACACCTTC. It is translated as CASSYSWEGTYGYTF.